This TCR beta chain was sequenced in a study of T cell repertoires in cytomegalovirus infection. Study-wide results and limits: Adding up the frequency of public TCR beta families identified people who carried CMV plus the relevant HLA. Ex vivo, HLA-C-restricted CMV-specific TCR beta clonotypes prevailed over the rest of the response.

A note on this clonotype: Antigen specificity is unknown.

TCRdb ran MiXCR on the reads and lists one entry per CDR3 protein. The repertoire consists of approximately 730,000 distinct CDR3 sequences, with just under 30% occurring once and the leading ten covering under 15%. The specimen comprised cultured CD8+ T cells from PBMCs, sampled from culture after CMV antigen stimulation. The sequence was collected from a human donor in good health (CMV status not recorded). Some clones in this sample may be carry-over from other donors' samples.

As DNA, the CDR3 is TGTGCCAGCAGCGTAGCTCCGACAGATGCTAACTATGGCTACACCTTC. It encodes CASSVAPTDANYGYTF. This chain connects TRBV9 to TRBJ1-2; perhaps TRBD1 as D (5 bases). Germline-derived CDR1 and CDR2 are SGDLS and YYNGEE. This CDR3 has 16 residues. The V end lost 0 bases, the J end lost 0 bases, and 12 bases lay between the germline ends.